The rows below give T cell receptor beta chains drawn from one sample of a study of cytomegalovirus exposure and HLA in healthy donors. Sequenced by immunoSEQ multiplex PCR; TCRdb stores in-frame clones only, minus some. The sample has 200,000 to 250,000 clones, around 89% seen once. Sequenced: PBMCs. Every receptor here comes from a young woman in good health and CMV-seronegative. Both conserved end residues are part of each CDR3. A D gene is named only where the DNA matches it firmly. The listing skips clone size in some rows; elsewhere it reads once, few, many or a size class.

CDR3nt,CDR3aa,d_gene,abundance,v_gene,j_gene
TGTGCCACCAGCAGACCTTATCAGCCCCAGCATTTT,CATSRPYQPQHF,-,-,TRBV15,TRBJ1-5
TGTGCCAGCAGCTTAGGGGGGGATACTGCGAATTCACCCCTCCACTTT,CASSLGGDTANSPLHF,-,-,TRBV7-9,TRBJ1-6
TGCAGCGCTGAGGACAGCTATGGCTACACCTTC,CSAEDSYGYTF,-,-,TRBV29-1,TRBJ1-2
TGTGCCACCGAGAGCGGGGGGATAAATGAGCAGTTCTTC,CATESGGINEQFF,TRBD2,once,TRBV6-6,TRBJ2-1
TGTGCCAGCAGCGCGAGACCCGGGAGAGGCTACGAGCAGTACTTC,CASSARPGRGYEQYF,-,-,TRBV9,TRBJ2-7
TGTGCCAGCAGCGTAGGAGGGGGGGCGCGGCCGGGGGCTTTCTTT,CASSVGGGARPGAFF,-,once,TRBV9,TRBJ1-1
TGTGCCAGCAGCTTTGACAGGGACCTTCCGTACAATGAGCAGTTCTTC,CASSFDRDLPYNEQFF,-,-,TRBV12-1,TRBJ2-1
TGTGCCACCGGCACACTAGCGGGATCAGATACGCAGTATTTT,CATGTLAGSDTQYF,TRBD2,-,TRBV15,TRBJ2-3
TGCGCCAGCAGCCAAGACAGCGGGAGAATCCAAGAGACCCAGTACTTC,CASSQDSGRIQETQYF,TRBD2,-,TRBV4-3,TRBJ2-5
TGCGCCAGCAGCTTGGTGGCAGGGGCTCACACCGGGGAGCTGTTTTTT,CASSLVAGAHTGELFF,-,-,TRBV5-1,TRBJ2-2
TGCGCCAGCAGCCAAGGTCAGGGGAGGGGTACGAACACTGAAGCTTTCTTT,CASSQGQGRGTNTEAFF,-,few,TRBV4-1,TRBJ1-1
TGTGCCAGCAGCGTAGAAGCGCCCACCCCAGATACGCAGTATTTT,CASSVEAPTPDTQYF,-,once,TRBV9,TRBJ2-3
TGTGCCAGCACTCGGACTAGCGGGGGAACCTACAATGAGCAGTTCTTC,CASTRTSGGTYNEQFF,TRBD2,-,TRBV2,TRBJ2-1
TGTGCCAGCATCCATCGAGGGCAGGGGAGAAGAAACACCATATATTTT,CASIHRGQGRRNTIYF,-,-,TRBV7-3,TRBJ1-3
TGTGCCAGCAGTTTAGTCTGGGGAGGACTTAATTCACCCCTCCACTTT,CASSLVWGGLNSPLHF,-,-,TRBV27,TRBJ1-6
TGTGCCAGCAGCTTAGAGGTAGCGGGAGGAGGAGAGACCCAGTACTTC,CASSLEVAGGGETQYF,TRBD2,-,TRBV13,TRBJ2-5
TGTGCCAGCAGCTTAGGTGGAGTGAACACTGAAGCTTTCTTT,CASSLGGVNTEAFF,-,-,TRBV11-3,TRBJ1-1
TGCGCCAGCAGCCAAGACGCGGGATGGGATGAAAAACTGTTTTTT,CASSQDAGWDEKLFF,-,-,TRBV4-3,TRBJ1-4
TGTGCCAGCGCGGAGGGCAGGGTAGGCTCCTACGAGCAGTACTTC,CASAEGRVGSYEQYF,-,-,TRBV27,TRBJ2-7
TGTGCCAGCAGCTCATGGAGCGGGAGCTACAATGAGCAGTTCTTC,CASSSWSGSYNEQFF,TRBD2,-,TRBV7-9,TRBJ2-1
TGTGCCAGCAGCCTACTCGACAGTCATACGCAGTATTTT,CASSLLDSHTQYF,-,-,TRBV7-8,TRBJ2-3
TGTGCCAGCAGCCGGGACTTAAGCCAGCCCCAGCATTTT,CASSRDLSQPQHF,-,-,TRBV2,TRBJ1-5
TGCAGCGTTGCTACAGGGTACACAGATACGCAGTATTTT,CSVATGYTDTQYF,-,few,TRBV29-1,TRBJ2-3
TGTGCCAGCAGCTTGGGAAGCGGACAAGAGACCCAGTACTTC,CASSLGSGQETQYF,-,-,TRBV5-4,TRBJ2-5
TGCGCCAGCAGGTTTGGGGACAATAACTATGGCTACACCTTC,CASRFGDNNYGYTF,-,-,TRBV5-1,TRBJ1-2
TGTGCCAGCAGTCCTAGAGATGCTTTCCCCGGGGAGCTGTTTTTT,CASSPRDAFPGELFF,-,once,TRBV6-6,TRBJ2-2
TGTGCCAGCAGCTTGGCTAGTCCTTCCTACGAGCAGTACTTC,CASSLASPSYEQYF,-,-,TRBV7-9,TRBJ2-7
TGTGCCAGCAGCGCCGGTCGGGATGTAATCCACGAGCAGTACTTC,CASSAGRDVIHEQYF,-,-,TRBV11-2,TRBJ2-7
TGTGCCATCAGTGAGTCGGTGGGGCAGGGGAACACTGAAGCTTTCTTT,CAISESVGQGNTEAFF,-,-,TRBV10-3,TRBJ1-1
TGCGCCAGCAGCCACGGACAGGGGGGGACTGAAGCTTTCTTT,CASSHGQGGTEAFF,TRBD1,-,TRBV4-1,TRBJ1-1
TGTGCCAGCAGCAAAGTGGCGGCACCCGATGGCTACACCTTC,CASSKVAAPDGYTF,-,few,TRBV21-1,TRBJ1-2
TGCGCCAGCAGCTCAACGGGACAGCCTTCCTACAATGAGCAGTTCTTC,CASSSTGQPSYNEQFF,TRBD1,-,TRBV5-1,TRBJ2-1
TGCGCCAGCAGCCAGTCAGCGGGGGGTTATGGCTACACCTTC,CASSQSAGGYGYTF,-,-,TRBV4-3,TRBJ1-2
TGTGCCACCGCGCGGGGTGGGGGCTATGGCTACACCTTC,CATARGGGYGYTF,-,-,TRBV15,TRBJ1-2
TGTTCCAGCAGCTCACCCCTGACTAGCGGGGGGCTCCACGAGCAGTACTTC,CSSSSPLTSGGLHEQYF,TRBD2,-,TRBV7-9,TRBJ2-7
TGTGCCAGCAGCTGCCTGGGAGGGTGGGGAGCTTTCTTT,CASSCLGGWGAFF,-,once,TRBV7-9,TRBJ1-1
TGTGCCAGCAGCACCGGGACACTTTCTTTCACCGGGGAGCTGTTTTTT,CASSTGTLSFTGELFF,-,-,TRBV7-2,TRBJ2-2
TGCGCCAGCAGCATCCGAACAGGGACCGATACGCAGTATTTT,CASSIRTGTDTQYF,-,-,TRBV4-3,TRBJ2-3
TGTGCCAGCAGCTTACTGACAGTCCAAGAGACCCAGTACTTC,CASSLLTVQETQYF,-,-,TRBV11-3,TRBJ2-5
TGTGCCAGCAGTTACGGGGGAGGGTCCAATTCACCCCTCCACTTT,CASSYGGGSNSPLHF,-,-,TRBV6-5,TRBJ1-6
TGTGCCAGTAATTGGGGACTAGCGGGATCCGAGCAGTACTTC,CASNWGLAGSEQYF,TRBD2,-,TRBV19,TRBJ2-7
TGTGCCAGCTCACCAAACGCGGGGTATCAGCCCCAGCATTTT,CASSPNAGYQPQHF,-,few,TRBV18,TRBJ1-5
TGCGCCAGCAGCCAAGATGACCAGGATAGAGATACGCAGTATTTT,CASSQDDQDRDTQYF,-,-,TRBV4-3,TRBJ2-3
TGTGCCAGCAGCTCCCCGAATGAAAAACTGTTTTTT,CASSSPNEKLFF,-,-,TRBV11-3,TRBJ1-4
TGTGCCAGCAGCTCCTCGGGGGGGGTCTCTATGGGTGAGCAGTTCTTC,CASSSSGGVSMGEQFF,TRBD2,-,TRBV11-3,TRBJ2-1
TGCAGTGCTAGCCCGGGTTTTGAGCAGTTCTTC,CSASPGFEQFF,-,-,TRBV20-1,TRBJ2-1
TGTGCCAGCTCACCGTCACAGGAGAACCCTACCTACGAGCAGTACTTC,CASSPSQENPTYEQYF,-,few,TRBV18,TRBJ2-7
TGTGCCAGCAGCTTAGGGGGAGTCCCGTCTAACTATGGCTACACCTTC,CASSLGGVPSNYGYTF,-,-,TRBV9,TRBJ1-2
TGTGCCAGCAGCTTGTCACTAGCGGGGTTAGATACGCAGTATTTT,CASSLSLAGLDTQYF,TRBD2,-,TRBV5-4,TRBJ2-3
TGCGCCAGCAGCCAAGATAACGGACAGGGAGGCTCACCCCTCCACTTT,CASSQDNGQGGSPLHF,TRBD1,-,TRBV4-3,TRBJ1-6
TGTGCCAGCAGCGGCCCCGGACTAGAATCTTACGAGCAGTACTTC,CASSGPGLESYEQYF,TRBD2,-,TRBV27,TRBJ2-7
TGTGCCAGCAGTGTGGCAGGTCAGCCCCAGCATTTT,CASSVAGQPQHF,-,-,TRBV2,TRBJ1-5
TGTGCCAGCAGCTTAGCGTTACAGCGGGGAGGCGAGCAGTACTTC,CASSLALQRGGEQYF,TRBD2,-,TRBV7-2,TRBJ2-7
TGCGCCAGCAGCCCATTGCCGCAGGAAAAAGCTTTCTTT,CASSPLPQEKAFF,-,few,TRBV4-1,TRBJ1-1
TGTGCCAGCAGCTCGAGGCCGGCGGACACCATATATTTT,CASSSRPADTIYF,-,-,TRBV7-2,TRBJ1-3
TGTGCCAGCAGCCGGACTAGCGGATCATACAATGAGCAGTTCTTC,CASSRTSGSYNEQFF,TRBD2,-,TRBV7-2,TRBJ2-1
TGTGCCAGCAGCTTGGCCGGTTCCTTTGCAACTAATGAAAAACTGTTTTTT,CASSLAGSFATNEKLFF,-,-,TRBV5-8,TRBJ1-4
TGTGCCAGCAGCCCCCCCTCCGGGACAGTCTTGTTGAACACCGGGGAGCTGTTTTTT,CASSPPSGTVLLNTGELFF,TRBD1,-,TRBV7-9,TRBJ2-2
TGCGCCAGCAGAGAGCGGGAGGGCCGAAACGAGCAGTACTTC,CASREREGRNEQYF,TRBD2,-,TRBV4-1,TRBJ2-7
TGTGCCATCAGCCCCGAGGGGGCCCGAGAGACCCAGTACTTC,CAISPEGARETQYF,TRBD1,-,TRBV10-3,TRBJ2-5